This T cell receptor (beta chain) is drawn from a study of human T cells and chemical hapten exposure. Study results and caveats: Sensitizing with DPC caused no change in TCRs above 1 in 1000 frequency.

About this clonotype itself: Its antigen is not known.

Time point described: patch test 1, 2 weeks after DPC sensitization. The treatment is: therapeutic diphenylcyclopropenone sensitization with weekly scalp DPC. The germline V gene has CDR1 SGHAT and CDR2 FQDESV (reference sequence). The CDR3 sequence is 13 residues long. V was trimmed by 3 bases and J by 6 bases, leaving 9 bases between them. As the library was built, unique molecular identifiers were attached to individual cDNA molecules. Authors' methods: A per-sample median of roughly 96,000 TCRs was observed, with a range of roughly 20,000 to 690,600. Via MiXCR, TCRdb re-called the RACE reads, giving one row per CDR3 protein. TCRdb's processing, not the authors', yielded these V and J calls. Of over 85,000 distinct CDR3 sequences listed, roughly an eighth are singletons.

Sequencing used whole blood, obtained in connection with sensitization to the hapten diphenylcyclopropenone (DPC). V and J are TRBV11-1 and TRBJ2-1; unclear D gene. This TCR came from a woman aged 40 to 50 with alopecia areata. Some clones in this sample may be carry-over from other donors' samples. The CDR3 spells CASSFGARNEQFF. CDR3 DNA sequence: TGTGCCAGCAGCTTCGGCGCTCGCAATGAGCAGTTCTTC. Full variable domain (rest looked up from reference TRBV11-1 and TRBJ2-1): EAEVAQSPRYKITEKSQAVAFWCDPISGHATLYWYRQILGQGPELLVQFQDESVVDDSQLPKDRFSAERLKGVDSTLKIQPAELGDSAMYLCASSFGARNEQFFGPGTRLTVL.